The 8 T cell receptor beta chains in this list originate from one sample, sequenced in a study of immune heterogeneity within non-small cell lung tumors listed by TCRdb under 2018. This sample was sequenced with a HiSeq X Ten. The TCR beta CDR3 region was amplified with a multiplex PCR system whose first round ran for approximately 11 cycles using 32 V-gene forward primers and 13 J-gene reverse primers. TCRdb took the public reads, trimmed them with fastp at Q25, ran MiXCR for clone calling and kept in-frame beta chains. CDR3 protein sequences are deduplicated, and each keeps its most common genes and DNA. The table for this sample lists tens of thousands of distinct CDR3 sequences; around a quarter of them were counted only once. The ten largest clones represent roughly 3.5% of the sample. Genomic DNA extracted from bulk tumor tissue served as TCR template, with 600 ng gDNA amplified per sample. During surgery, multiple biopsies were taken from each primary tumor and placed as far apart as possible within the tumor mass. Patients in the study cohort, which was described as untreated, were newly diagnosed NSCLC cases going through curative surgery.

The material sequenced was lung tumor tissue. The receptors were gathered from a man aged 35-49 years with non-small cell lung cancer.

Comment on this clonotype: A much larger clone sits a single nucleotide away, making a read error possible. The chain carries TRBV9 and TRBJ1-2; D ambiguous. This CDR3 spans 13 amino acids. CDR1 and CDR2 from the germline V gene are SGDLS and YYNGEE. In DNA form, the CDR3 reads TGTGCCAACAGCGTAGACCCCGACTATGGCTACACCTTC. This translates into CANSVDPDYGYTF.

This clonotype was seen a handful of times. This chain uses TRBV6-1 with TRBJ2-5, with 8 positions matching TRBD2. The V gene's germline CDR1 is MNHNS and CDR2 SASEGT. The CDR3 covers 13 residues. The V segment lost 5 bases and the J segment 4 bases; nucleotides outside the gene matches: 3. DNA for the CDR3: TGTGCCAGCAGTCAGAGCGGGAGAGAGACCCAGTACTTC. It encodes CASSQSGRETQYF.

This clonotype was recorded a few times. CDR3 bases: TGCAGTGCTATGTTGCGCTCAGGGCAGACAGATACGCAGTATTTT. Encoded protein: CSAMLRSGQTDTQYF. This chain links TRBV20-1 with TRBJ2-3; D might be TRBD1 (5 bases). V was clipped by 4 bases and J by 3 bases, with 17 bases between them. The germline V gene has CDR1 DFQATT and CDR2 SNEGSKA (reference sequence). The CDR3 extends over 15 amino acids.

A remark on this clonotype: A junction boundary mismatches the germline segment, possibly from a read error. The rearrangement uses TRBV28 and TRBJ2-7; the match to TRBD2 covers 13 bases. CDR1 and CDR2 (germline): MDHEN, SYDVKM. The CDR3 is 18 residues long. The CDR3 DNA reads TGTGCCACCAGTCCAGGGGGGAGTGGGACTAGCGGGACCTACGAGCAGTACTTC. Residues: CATSPGGSGTSGTYEQYF. The whole variable domain, remainder taken from reference TRBV28 and TRBJ2-7, is DVKVTQSSRYLVKRTGEKVFLECVQDMDHENMFWYRQDPGLGLRLIYFSYDVKMKEKGDIPEGYSVSREKKERFSLILESASTNQTSMYLCATSPGGSGTSGTYEQYFGPGTRLTVT.

This clonotype was detected ten times or more. This sequence joins TRBV30 and TRBJ2-5; unclear D gene. From germline, CDR1 is GTSNPN and CDR2 SVGIG (reference sequence). The CDR3 is 13 residues long. Deletions cut 0 bases from V and 6 bases from J, with 11 bases between. This CDR3 is CAWSVYAGQTQYF. The CDR3 nucleotides read TGTGCCTGGAGTGTATACGCTGGCCAGACCCAGTACTTC.

This clonotype was seen only a few times. The chain recombines TRBV20-1 with TRBJ1-1; D gene uncertain. The V gene lost 4 bases and the J gene lost 1 base, with 4 bases spanning the gap. Germline V gives CDR1 DFQATT, CDR2 SNEGSKA (reference sequence). The CDR3 has 11 amino acids. The CDR3 protein is CSAIENTEAFF. The CDR3 region has the DNA TGCAGTGCTATTGAGAACACTGAAGCTTTCTTT.

With regard to this clonotype: A much larger clone is a single base away; this may be a read error. The gene calls are TRBV11-3 and TRBJ2-7, with D hard to call. CDR1 and CDR2 from the germline V gene are SGHNT and YENEEA. CDR3 length: 13 amino acids. Trimming took off 2 bases at V and 3 bases at J, with 8 bases between the two ends. CDR3 in amino acids: CASSLLGNYEQYF. DNA of the CDR3: TGTGCCAGCAGCTTACTGGGCAACTACGAGCAGTACTTC.

Only a few counts were recorded for this clonotype. The V call is TRBV20-1, the J call TRBJ2-3; TRBD2 matches at 7 bases. Germline V gene data show CDR1 as DFQATT and CDR2 as SNEGSKA (reference sequence). The CDR3 extends over 14 amino acids. With V trimmed by 5 bases and J by 4 bases, 9 bases remained unmatched. The DNA of the CDR3 is TGCAGTGCTGGGCCAGCGGGATTGGCAGATACGCAGTATTTT. Translated, it gives CSAGPAGLADTQYF.